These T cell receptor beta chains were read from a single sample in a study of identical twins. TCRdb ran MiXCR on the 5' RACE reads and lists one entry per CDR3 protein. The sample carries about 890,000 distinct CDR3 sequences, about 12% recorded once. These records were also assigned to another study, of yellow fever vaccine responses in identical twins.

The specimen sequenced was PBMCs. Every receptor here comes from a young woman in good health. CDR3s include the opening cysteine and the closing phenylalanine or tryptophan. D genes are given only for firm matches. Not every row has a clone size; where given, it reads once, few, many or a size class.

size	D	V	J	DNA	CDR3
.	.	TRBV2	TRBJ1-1	TGTGCCAGCATGTCGGGCCTGTTGGGCGAAGTCGTCACTGAAGCTTTCTTT	CASMSGLLGEVVTEAFF
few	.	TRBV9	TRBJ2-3	TGTGCCAGCATGGGAGATACGCAGTATTTT	CASMGDTQYF
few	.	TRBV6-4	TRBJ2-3	TGTGCCAGCGACGGGGAGTGCACAGATACGCAGTATTTT	CASDGECTDTQYF
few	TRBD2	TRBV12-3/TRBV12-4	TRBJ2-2	TGTGCCAGCAGAGATACTAGCGGGGGAATCACCGGGGAGCTGTTTTTT	CASRDTSGGITGELFF
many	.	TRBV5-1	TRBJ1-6	TGCGCCAGCAGCGGGACGTCTAATTCACCCCTCCACTTT	CASSGTSNSPLHF
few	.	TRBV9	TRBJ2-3	TGTGCCAGCAGCGTTGGGGCTACGACGTCCACAGATACGCAGTATTTT	CASSVGATTSTDTQYF
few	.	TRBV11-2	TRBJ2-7	TGTGCCAGCAGCTCCAGCGGCCCCTCCTACGAGCAGTACTTC	CASSSSGPSYEQYF
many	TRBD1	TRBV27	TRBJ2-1	TGTGCCAGCATCAAAGGACAGGGAGGAAACAATGAGCAGTTCTTC	CASIKGQGGNNEQFF
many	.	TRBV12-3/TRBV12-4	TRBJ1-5	TGTGCCAGCAGTACGCGGACGGGGGGTAGCAATCAGCCCCAGCATTTT	CASSTRTGGSNQPQHF
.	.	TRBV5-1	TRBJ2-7	TGCGCCAGCAGTCCCGATGGGACCCCCTTCTACGAGCAGTACTTC	CASSPDGTPFYEQYF
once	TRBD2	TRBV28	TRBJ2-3	TGTGCCAGCAGTTTCATAGCGGGATTAAGTGGAGCCGGGGATACGCAGTATTTT	CASSFIAGLSGAGDTQYF
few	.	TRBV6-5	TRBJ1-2	TGTGCCAGCATTTACGGACTCCTGGCTAACTATGGCTACACCTTC	CASIYGLLANYGYTF
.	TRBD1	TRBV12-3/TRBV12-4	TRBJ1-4	TGTGCCAGCAGAGGGACCGGGACAGCTGAAAAACTGTTTTTT	CASRGTGTAEKLFF
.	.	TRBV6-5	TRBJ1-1	TGTGCCAGCAGTTACTCGATAGGGGTAACTGAAGCTTTCTTT	CASSYSIGVTEAFF
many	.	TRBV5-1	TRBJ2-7	TGCGCCAGCAGCCCAACGGGTACAGGGGATCGGGACTACTACGAGCAGTACTTC	CASSPTGTGDRDYYEQYF
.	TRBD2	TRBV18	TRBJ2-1	TGTGCCAGCTCACCACCTGGCGGGAGGGGTGGTGAGCAGTTCTTC	CASSPPGGRGGEQFF
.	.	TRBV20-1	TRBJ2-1	TGCAGTGCTCCTGGGGGGGCTAGCGAGTACAATGAGCAGTTCTTC	CSAPGGASEYNEQFF